This TCR beta chain is drawn from a study of T cells after posttransplantation cyclophosphamide. Study-level points and caveats: Blood and skin or GI T cell repertoires showed limited TRB overlap. Recipient CMV seropositivity and CMV reactivation strongly tracked TRB clonality. Donor CD8+ memory clones often dominated recipient blood repertoires at later times.

Germline-derived CDR1 and CDR2 are SGHRS and YFSETQ. The CDR3 totals 14 residues. The trim removed 5 bases at V and 6 bases at J, leaving 6 bases unmatched. A note on this clone: Its antigen is still unknown.

Assay: immunoSEQ multiplex PCR; the TCRdb copy retains only in-frame clones and omits some. Among some 9,200 clones listed, 75% to 90% were seen once. What was sequenced was memory CD4+ T cells sorted from PBMCs. The TCR sequence derives from a woman aged 60-75 years in good health, CMV-negative, and a related stem cell transplant donor. V is TRBV5-1 and J is TRBJ1-2; TRBD1 matches at 11 bases. The CDR3 DNA is TGCGCCAGCAGTTTCGGACAGGGGGCTGATGGCTACACCTTC. This translates into CASSFGQGADGYTF.